This T cell receptor beta chain originates from a study of T cells in Graves' hyperthyroidism and ophthalmopathy. On the study more broadly: It was at initial diagnosis, before any treatment, that peripheral blood was collected.

Trimming removed 10 bases from V and 0 bases from J, with 12 bases in between. Germline values: CDR1 MDHEN, CDR2 SYDVKM. The CDR3 extends over 13 amino acids. The table lists this clonotype with a few counts. Its cognate antigen is unknown. More than 8 ml fresh peripheral blood yielded the PBMCs. Overall study results and limits: Ophthalmopathy was identified by the model a median 6.5 months ahead of onset.

The investigators amplified TCR beta CDR3 regions from RNA transcripts. The TCR CDR3 first-round RT-PCR relied on the HTBI primer set. Via MiXCR, TCRdb re-called the multiplex PCR reads, giving one row per CDR3 protein. The repertoire holds approximately 610,000 distinct CDR3 sequences, with over 12% as singletons. Sequenced material: blood. The TCR originated in a woman between 35 and 50 years old with Graves' ophthalmopathy. V and J are TRBV28 and TRBJ1-2; D is uncertain. Here the CDR3 DNA reads TGTGCCATCACGTGGACTCCTAACTATGGCTACACCTTC. This translates into CAITWTPNYGYTF.